What follows are 5 T cell receptor beta chains derived from one specimen sequenced in a study of blood T cell repertoires in COVID-19. Data came from immunoSEQ multiplex PCR; TCRdb stores just in-frame clones and leaves some out. The table lists some 300,000 clones, approximately 89% of them singletons, with roughly 2.9% in the top ten. Sequenced: PBMCs or T cells enriched from blood (not recorded which). All receptors come from a woman aged 45-65 years who had been exposed to COVID-19.

The chain employs TRBV27 and TRBJ2-1, with a tentative D call TRBD1 (6 bases). The V and J ends lost 6 bases and 0 bases respectively, with 15 bases between them. Germline V lookup: CDR1 MNHEY, CDR2 SMNVEV (reference sequence). The CDR3 consists of 16 residues. This chain's CDR3 is CASRTMGAISYNEQFF. CDR3 DNA: TGTGCCAGCAGAACTATGGGGGCTATCTCCTACAATGAGCAGTTCTTC.

This sequence joins TRBV15 and TRBJ1-2, with no clear D. Germline CDR1 is LNHNV and CDR2 is YYDKDF (reference sequence). This CDR3 is 13 amino acids long. The germline V and J ends were trimmed by 0 bases and 5 bases, with 7 bases remaining between them. CDR3 sequence: CATSRDPGYGYTF. DNA for the CDR3: TGTGCCACCAGCAGAGATCCGGGATATGGCTACACCTTC.

CDR3 region: CAIGLAGVTGELFF. CDR3 sequence (DNA): TGTGCCATTGGACTAGCGGGGGTAACCGGGGAGCTGTTTTTT. This chain uses TRBV19 with TRBJ2-2; 13 nucleotides agree with TRBD2. V shed 10 bases, J shed 5 bases, and the junction held 4 bases outside the gene matches. The V gene's germline CDR1 is LNHDA and CDR2 SQIVND (reference sequence). CDR3 length: 14 residues.

The chain is built from TRBV12-3 or TRBV12-4 and TRBJ1-1, with D possibly being TRBD1 (5 bases). The CDR3 totals 13 residues. V was pared by 6 bases and J by 8 bases, with 16 bases between. CDR3 sequence reads: CASRGPGAGEAFF. The CDR3 DNA follows: TGTGCCAGCAGGGGGCCCGGCGCAGGCGAAGCTTTCTTT.

The chain couples TRBV5-6 to TRBJ1-2; TRBD1 aligns across 7 bases. The CDR3 sequence is 15 residues long. CDR1 and CDR2 from the germline V gene are SGHDT and YYEEEE. Losses at the gene ends were 3 bases for V and 5 bases for J; bases not matched to a gene: 10. The CDR3 nucleotides read TGTGCCAGCAGCTCCTTCGACAGGGAGGCGTATGGCTACACCTTC. Translated, it gives CASSSFDREAYGYTF.